Listed here are 3 T cell receptor beta chains from one sample, sequenced in a study of shared clonotypes between healthy human individuals. Repertoires were generated with immunoSEQ multiplex PCR, while TCRdb's copy carries only in-frame clones and drops some. Of roughly 1,000,000 clones in the sample, approximately 80% were seen once. Input material: memory CD4+ T cells from PBMCs. Regarding subset: CD45RA-negative fraction. These TCRs come from a man younger than 35 in good health. Some clones in this sample may be carry-over from other donors' samples.

The CDR3 DNA sequence: TGCAGCGTTGATTTCCGGGGCACAGATACGCAGTATTTT. It codes for CSVDFRGTDTQYF. V gene TRBV29-1 combines with J gene TRBJ2-3; D gene unclear. V dropped 3 bases and J dropped 1 base, with 8 bases sitting between them. The CDR3 covers 13 residues. Germline loops: CDR1 SQVTM, CDR2 ANQGSEA.

The V call is TRBV2, the J call TRBJ2-7, with 11 positions matching TRBD1. The CDR3 extends over 14 amino acids. Germline V gene sequence: CDR1 SNHLY, CDR2 FYNNEI. After removal of 6 bases from V and 6 bases from J, the junction contained 7 bases not matched to a gene. The CDR3 nucleotides read TGTGCCAGCAGCCGGACAGGGGGCCTAGGCGAGCAGTACTTC. Amino acid sequence: CASSRTGGLGEQYF.

The gene calls are TRBV7-9 and TRBJ2-1, with D tentatively TRBD1 (8 bases). The CDR3 spans 17 residues. Germline values: CDR1 SEHNR, CDR2 FQNEAQ (reference sequence). Trimming took 5 bases from V and 0 from J, leaving 17 bases between them. The CDR3 DNA is TGTGCCAGCAGCCCTAGAACAGGGGGGGGCTCCTACAATGAGCAGTTCTTC. It translates to CASSPRTGGGSYNEQFF.